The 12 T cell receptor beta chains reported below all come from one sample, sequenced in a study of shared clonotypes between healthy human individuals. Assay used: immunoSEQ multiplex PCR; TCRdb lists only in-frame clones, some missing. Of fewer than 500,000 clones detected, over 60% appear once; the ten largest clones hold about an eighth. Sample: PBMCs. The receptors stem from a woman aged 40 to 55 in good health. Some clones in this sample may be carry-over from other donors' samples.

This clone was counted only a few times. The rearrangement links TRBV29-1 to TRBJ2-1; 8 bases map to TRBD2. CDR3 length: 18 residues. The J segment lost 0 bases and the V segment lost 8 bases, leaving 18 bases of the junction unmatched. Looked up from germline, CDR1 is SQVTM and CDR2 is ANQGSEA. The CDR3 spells CSIGVGLAGLSSYNEQFF. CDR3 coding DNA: TGCAGCATTGGGGTAGGGCTAGCGGGTCTGAGCTCCTACAATGAGCAGTTCTTC.

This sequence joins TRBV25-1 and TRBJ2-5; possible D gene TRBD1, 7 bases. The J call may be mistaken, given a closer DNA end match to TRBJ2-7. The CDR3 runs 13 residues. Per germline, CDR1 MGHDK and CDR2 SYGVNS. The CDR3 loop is CASSPGGSNEQYF. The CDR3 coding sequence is TGTGCCAGCAGTCCAGGGGGGTCGAACGAGCAGTACTTC.

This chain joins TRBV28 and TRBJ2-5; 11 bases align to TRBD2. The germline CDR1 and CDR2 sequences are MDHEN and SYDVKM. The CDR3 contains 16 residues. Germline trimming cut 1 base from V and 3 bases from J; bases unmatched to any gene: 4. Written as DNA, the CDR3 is TGTGCCAGCAGTTTATTGGGACTAGCGGATAAAGAGACCCAGTACTTC. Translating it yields CASSLLGLADKETQYF.

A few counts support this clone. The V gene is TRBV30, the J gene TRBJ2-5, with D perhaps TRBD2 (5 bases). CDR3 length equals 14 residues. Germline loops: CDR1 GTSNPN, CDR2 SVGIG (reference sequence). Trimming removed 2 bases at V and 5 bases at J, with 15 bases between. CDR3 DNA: TGTGCCTGGAGTTCCCCCTCCAGAGGGGAGACCCAGTACTTC. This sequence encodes CAWSSPSRGETQYF.

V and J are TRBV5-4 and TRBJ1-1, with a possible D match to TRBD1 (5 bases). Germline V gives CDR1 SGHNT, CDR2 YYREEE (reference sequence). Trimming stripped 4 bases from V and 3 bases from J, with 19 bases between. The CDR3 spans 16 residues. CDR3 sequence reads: CASSLRGLIGYTEAFF. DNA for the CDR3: TGTGCCAGCAGCCTGCGGGGCTTAATAGGGTACACTGAAGCTTTCTTT.

The CDR3 bases are TGCGCCAGCAGCTCCAATCCGGGAGGGTTAAATGAGCAGTTCTTC. Translated: CASSSNPGGLNEQFF. The J gene is TRBJ2-1, the V gene TRBV4-3; 8 bases agree with TRBD2. Germline V gene lookup returns CDR1 LGHNA and CDR2 YSLEER. The CDR3 runs 15 residues. J lost 7 bases, V lost 5 bases, and 10 bases had no gene match.

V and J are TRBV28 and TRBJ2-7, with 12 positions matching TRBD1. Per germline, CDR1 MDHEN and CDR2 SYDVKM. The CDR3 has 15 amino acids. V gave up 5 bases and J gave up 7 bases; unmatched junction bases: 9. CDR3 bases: TGTGCCAGCAGTCCGTTGGGACAGGGGGCAAGGGAGCAGTACTTC. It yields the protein CASSPLGQGAREQYF.

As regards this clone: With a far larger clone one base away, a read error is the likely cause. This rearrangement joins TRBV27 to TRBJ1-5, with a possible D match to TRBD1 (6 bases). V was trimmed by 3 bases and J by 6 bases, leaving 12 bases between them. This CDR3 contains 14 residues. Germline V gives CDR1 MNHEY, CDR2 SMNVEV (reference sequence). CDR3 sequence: CASSFGGAAQPQHF. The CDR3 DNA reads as TGTGCCAGCAGTTTTGGGGGGGCGGCTCAGCCCCAGCATTTT.

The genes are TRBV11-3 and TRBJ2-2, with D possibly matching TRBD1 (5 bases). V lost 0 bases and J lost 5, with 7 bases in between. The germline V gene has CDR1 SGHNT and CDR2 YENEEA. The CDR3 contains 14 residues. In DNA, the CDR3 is TGTGCCAGCAGCTTAGAGGGGCGGACCGGGGAGCTGTTTTTT. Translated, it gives CASSLEGRTGELFF.

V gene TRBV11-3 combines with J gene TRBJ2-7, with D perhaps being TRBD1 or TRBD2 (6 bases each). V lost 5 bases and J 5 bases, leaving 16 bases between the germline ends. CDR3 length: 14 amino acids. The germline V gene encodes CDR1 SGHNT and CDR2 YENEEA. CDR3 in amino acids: CASSNGGGYNEQYF. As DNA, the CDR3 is TGTGCCAGCAGCAACGGAGGGGGGTACAACGAGCAGTACTTC.

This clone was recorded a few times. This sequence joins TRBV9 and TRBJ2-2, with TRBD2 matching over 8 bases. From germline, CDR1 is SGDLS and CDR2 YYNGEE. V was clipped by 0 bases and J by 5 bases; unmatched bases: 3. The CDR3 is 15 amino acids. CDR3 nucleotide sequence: TGTGCCAGCAGCGTAGGGGCGGGAGGTACCGGGGAGCTGTTTTTT. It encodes CASSVGAGGTGELFF.

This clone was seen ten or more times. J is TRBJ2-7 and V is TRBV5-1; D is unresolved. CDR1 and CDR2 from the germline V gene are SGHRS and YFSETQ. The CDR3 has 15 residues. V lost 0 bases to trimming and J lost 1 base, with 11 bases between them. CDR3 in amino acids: CASSLGSSGSYEQYF. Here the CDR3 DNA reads TGCGCCAGCAGCTTGGGCTCCTCCGGGTCCTACGAGCAGTACTTC. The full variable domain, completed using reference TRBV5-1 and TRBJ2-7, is KAGVTQTPRYLIKTRGQQVTLSCSPISGHRSVSWYQQTPGQGLQFLFEYFSETQRNKGNFPGRFSGRQFSNSRSEMNVSTLELGDSALYLCASSLGSSGSYEQYFGPGTRLTVT.